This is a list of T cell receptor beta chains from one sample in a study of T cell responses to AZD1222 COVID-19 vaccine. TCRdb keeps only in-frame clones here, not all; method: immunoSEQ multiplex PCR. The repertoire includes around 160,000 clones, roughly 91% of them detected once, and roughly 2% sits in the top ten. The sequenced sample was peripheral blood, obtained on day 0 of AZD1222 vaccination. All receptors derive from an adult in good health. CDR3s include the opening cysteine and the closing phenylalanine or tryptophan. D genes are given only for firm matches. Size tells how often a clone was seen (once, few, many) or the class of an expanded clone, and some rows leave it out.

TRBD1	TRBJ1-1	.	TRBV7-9	TGTGCCAGCAGCGTAACAGGGGCGACTGAAGCTTTCTTT	CASSVTGATEAFF
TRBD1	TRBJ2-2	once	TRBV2	TGTGCCAGCAGGCGGACAGGGGCCGGGGAGCTGTTTTTT	CASRRTGAGELFF
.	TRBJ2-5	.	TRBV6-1	TGTGCCAGCAGTGAAGTGGTGGCGGGGGCGGTATTAGGGACCCAGTACTTC	CASSEVVAGAVLGTQYF
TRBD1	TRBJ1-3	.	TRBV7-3	TGTGCCAGCAGCATGACAGGGTTTCCTGGAAACACCATATATTTT	CASSMTGFPGNTIYF
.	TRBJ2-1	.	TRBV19	TGTGCCAGTAGCCGAACGACCAGTCCAAGCTACAATGAGCAGTTCTTC	CASSRTTSPSYNEQFF
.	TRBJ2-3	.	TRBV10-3	TGTGCCATCAGTGAACCGGATGAGGGATACAGCACAGATACGCAGTATTTT	CAISEPDEGYSTDTQYF
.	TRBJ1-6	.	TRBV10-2	TGCGCCAGCAGTGAGGTGGGCAGGGTTAATTCACCCCTCCACTTT	CASSEVGRVNSPLHF
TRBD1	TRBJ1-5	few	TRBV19	TGTGCCAGTAGTATTCTAAAACTGGACAGGGAGGACAATCAGCCCCAGCATTTT	CASSILKLDREDNQPQHF
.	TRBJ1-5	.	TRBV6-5	TGTGCCAGCAGACCGTCTTATTATAGCAATCAGCCCCAGCATTTT	CASRPSYYSNQPQHF
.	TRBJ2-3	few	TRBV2	TGTGCCCTCTTAGGTGGGGATGGAGATACGCAGTATTTT	CALLGGDGDTQYF
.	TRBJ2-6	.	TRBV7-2	TGTGCCAGCAGCTTCTCCCGGGGGCGAGGTGGGGCCAACGTCCTGACTTTC	CASSFSRGRGGANVLTF
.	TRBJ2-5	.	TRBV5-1	TGCGCCAGCAACCCAGGGGGGAAGACCCAGTACTTC	CASNPGGKTQYF
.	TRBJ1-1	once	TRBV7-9	TGTGCCAGCAGCTTAGGTGGGGGTAACACTGAAGCTTTCTTT	CASSLGGGNTEAFF
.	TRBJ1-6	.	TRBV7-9	TGTGCCAGCAGCTTACGGGAGTCCTATAATTCACCCCTCCACTTT	CASSLRESYNSPLHF
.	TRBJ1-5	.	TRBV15	TGTGCCACCAGCAGAGATGTGTATCAGCCCCAGCATTTT	CATSRDVYQPQHF
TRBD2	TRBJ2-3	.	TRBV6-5	TGTGCCAGCAGTTACTCGTTAGCGGGGGGGCCCAATACGCAGTATTTT	CASSYSLAGGPNTQYF
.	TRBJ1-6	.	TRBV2	TGTGCCAGCAGTGAGGATGGGGGGGCAGAGGATAATTCACCCCTCCACTTT	CASSEDGGAEDNSPLHF
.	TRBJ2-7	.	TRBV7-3	TGTGCCAGCAGCTTAACCAGAGGGAGCCACTACGAGCAGTACTTC	CASSLTRGSHYEQYF
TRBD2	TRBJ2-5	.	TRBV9	TGTGCCAGCAGCGTACGGACTAGCGGGGGGCTGGAGACCCAGTACTTC	CASSVRTSGGLETQYF
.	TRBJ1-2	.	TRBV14	TGTGCCAGCAGCCAAGATTGGCACAGGAGGGGGTATGGCTACACCTTC	CASSQDWHRRGYGYTF
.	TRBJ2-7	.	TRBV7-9	TGTGCCAGTAACTTACAGGGTTCCTACGAGCAGTACTTC	CASNLQGSYEQYF
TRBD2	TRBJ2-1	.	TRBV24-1	TGTGCCACCAGCGCAACCGGGACTACAAAGCAGTTCTTC	CATSATGTTKQFF
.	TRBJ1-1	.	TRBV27	TGTGCCAGCAGTTTCCACAACACGAACACTGAAGCTTTCTTT	CASSFHNTNTEAFF
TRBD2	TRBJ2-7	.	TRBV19	TGTGCCAGTAGTGGGAGGGCGCCCTACGAGCAGTACTTC	CASSGRAPYEQYF
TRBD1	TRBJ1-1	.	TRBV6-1	TGTGCCAGCACTAGACAGGGAGGGTCCAACACTGAAGCTTTCTTT	CASTRQGGSNTEAFF
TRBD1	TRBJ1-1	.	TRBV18	TGTGCCAGCTCTAATCTTCCCCCCAGGGGACAGGGATGGCAAACTGAAGCTTTCTTT	CASSNLPPRGQGWQTEAFF
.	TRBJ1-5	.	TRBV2	TGTGCCAGCAGTGAAAGGGCAGGGGATCAGCCCCAGCATTTT	CASSERAGDQPQHF
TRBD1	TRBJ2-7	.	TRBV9	TGTGCCAGCAGCGCCCAGACAGGGACGGAGCAGTACTTC	CASSAQTGTEQYF
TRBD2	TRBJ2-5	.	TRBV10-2	TGCGCCAGCAGTCCACTAGCGGGAGCGTACCAAGAGACCCAGTACTTC	CASSPLAGAYQETQYF
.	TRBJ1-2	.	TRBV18	TGTGCCAGCTCACCACAGGAGTATGGCTACACCTTC	CASSPQEYGYTF
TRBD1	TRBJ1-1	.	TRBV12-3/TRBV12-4	TGTGCCAGCAGAACCGGGACAGCTCGGGAAGCTTTCTTT	CASRTGTAREAFF
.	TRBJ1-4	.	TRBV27	TGTGCCAGCAGTCCTTACAGGGTAAGGAGTGAAAAACTGTTTTTT	CASSPYRVRSEKLFF
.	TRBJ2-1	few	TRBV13	TGTGCCAGCAGCTTAGAGGGCGGGACGCCGATCTTC	CASSLEGGTPIF
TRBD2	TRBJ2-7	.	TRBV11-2	TGTGCCAGCAGCTCGACTAGCGGGAGGGCTGGGGAGCAGTACTTC	CASSSTSGRAGEQYF
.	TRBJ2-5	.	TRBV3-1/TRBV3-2	TGTGCCAGCAGCACACCGGGACAACAAGAGACCCAGTACTTC	CASSTPGQQETQYF
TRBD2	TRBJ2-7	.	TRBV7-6	TGTGCCAGCAGCGCCGGACTAGCGGGGGCATCCTACGAGCAGTACTTC	CASSAGLAGASYEQYF
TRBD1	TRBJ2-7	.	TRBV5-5	TGTGCCAGCAGCCTGGGCGGACAGGGAGGCCACGAGCAGTACTTC	CASSLGGQGGHEQYF
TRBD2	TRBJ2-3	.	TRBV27	TGTGCCAGCAGAAAGGCAAAAGCGGGAGGGAAAAATACGCAGTATTTT	CASRKAKAGGKNTQYF
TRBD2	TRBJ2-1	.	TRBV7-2	TGTGCCAGCAGCTTAGGGGCTAGCGGGGGATTCTACAATGAGCAGTTCTTC	CASSLGASGGFYNEQFF
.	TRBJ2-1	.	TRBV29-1	TGCAGCGTTGGACAGACCCTTTACAATGAGCAGTTCTTC	CSVGQTLYNEQFF
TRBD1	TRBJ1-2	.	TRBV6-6	TGTGCCAGCAGCCTGCCACAGGGGATAGCAGATGGCTACACCTTC	CASSLPQGIADGYTF
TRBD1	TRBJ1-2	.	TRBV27	TGTGCCAGCAGTTTAGCGGGGACAGGACCCTATGGCTACACCTTC	CASSLAGTGPYGYTF
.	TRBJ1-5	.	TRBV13	TGTGCCAGCAGCTTAGGGGGGGGCCCTAGTCAGCCCCAGCATTTT	CASSLGGGPSQPQHF
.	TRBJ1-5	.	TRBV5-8	TGTGCCAGCAGCCGAGGCAGAGTGATCGGCAATCAGCCCCAGCATTTT	CASSRGRVIGNQPQHF
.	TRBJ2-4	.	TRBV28	TGTGCCAGCAGTTTCAGGGTTGGCGCCAAAAACATTCAGTACTTC	CASSFRVGAKNIQYF
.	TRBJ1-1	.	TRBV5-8	TGTGCCAGCAGCTTGGAGGTGGGGGTGACTTTCTTT	CASSLEVGVTFF
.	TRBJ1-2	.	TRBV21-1	TGTGCCAGCAGCAAAGCGGGACAGCTAGGGATCTATGGCTACACCTTC	CASSKAGQLGIYGYTF
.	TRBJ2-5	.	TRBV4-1	TGCGCCAGCAGCCAGACCCAGGGTTTCGGGGAGACCCAGTACTTC	CASSQTQGFGETQYF
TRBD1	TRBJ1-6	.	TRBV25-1	TGTGCCAGCACCGACAGGGTCTCCTATAATTCACCCCTCCACTTT	CASTDRVSYNSPLHF
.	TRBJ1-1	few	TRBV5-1	TGCGCCAGCAGCTTGGAAAGCAGTACTGAAGCTTTCTTT	CASSLESSTEAFF
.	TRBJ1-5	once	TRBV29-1	TGCAGCGTTGCAGAAAATAGCAATCAGCCCCAGCATTTT	CSVAENSNQPQHF
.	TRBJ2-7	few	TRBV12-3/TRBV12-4	TGTGCCAGCAGTTTAGCGGGGGAAGAGCAGTACTTC	CASSLAGEEQYF
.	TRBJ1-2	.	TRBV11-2	TGTGCCAGCAGCCCCCGGGGGACCTCAGGGACCCGGAACACCTTC	CASSPRGTSGTRNTF
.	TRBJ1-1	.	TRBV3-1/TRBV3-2	TGTGCCAGCAGCCAGGGGATTAGCACTGAAGCTTTCTTT	CASSQGISTEAFF
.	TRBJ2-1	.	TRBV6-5	TGTGCCAGCAGTTACGCGCGGGACAGCATCTACAATGAGCAGTTCTTC	CASSYARDSIYNEQFF
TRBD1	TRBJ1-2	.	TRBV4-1	TGCGCCAGCAGTCGGACAGGGGCGGGTGGCTACACCTTC	CASSRTGAGGYTF
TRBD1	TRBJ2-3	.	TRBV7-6	TGTGCCAGCAGCTTAGTGCGGACAGGCCCCACAGATACGCAGTATTTT	CASSLVRTGPTDTQYF
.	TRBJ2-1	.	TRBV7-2	TGTGCCAGCAGCTTAGCGATAGGAAATGAGCAGTTCTTC	CASSLAIGNEQFF
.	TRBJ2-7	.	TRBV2	TGTGCCAGCGCCTTGTCACCGGGCTACGAGCAGTACTTC	CASALSPGYEQYF
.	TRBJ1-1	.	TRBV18	TGTGCCAGCTCACCACCGTCGGTGAACACTGAAGCTTTCTTT	CASSPPSVNTEAFF